A single T cell receptor beta chain is shown here with its context. Its antigen remains unknown. The sample originates from a study of blood T cells in healthy people across ages. Then a second PCR, running about 6 to 12 cycles, was carried out with a sample-barcoded 5' primer and a J-beta primer mix. TCRdb recomputed calls from the 5' RACE reads with MiXCR, one row per CDR3 protein. The table has 1.5 million to 2 million distinct CDR3 sequences, 28% seen once. The CDR3 contains 15 residues. Germline CDR1 and CDR2: SGHTA and FQGTGA. V shed 6 bases and J 3 bases; nucleotides not matched to a gene: 7. Overall study results and limits: A conclusive naive versus antigen-experienced comparison was prevented by the unsorted PBMCs. Diversity was higher, and naive CD4+ cells more numerous, in long-lived donors than in aged donors.

The sample was blood. The clonotype was recovered from a woman in her twenties or thirties in good health. This rearrangement joins TRBV7-3 to TRBJ2-1, with 8 bases matching TRBD1. CDR3 region: CASSSQGAIYNEQFF. As DNA, the CDR3 is TGTGCCAGCAGTTCGCAGGGGGCCATCTACAATGAGCAGTTCTTC.